Following are 7 T cell receptor beta chains from one sample sequenced in a study of cytomegalovirus exposure and HLA in healthy donors (dated by TCRdb to about 2017). Receptor amplification or capture employed the immunoSEQ multiplex PCR assay. A mixture of 60 forward primers for TCR Vbeta segments and 13 reverse primers for TCR Jbeta segments was used in the multiplex PCR. Here the immuneACCESS table is served through TCRdb, limited to in-frame sequences with V and J called. Missing clones are a known gap in these copies; in checked studies unresolved V genes cover under half, and the rest lacks a known reason. This sample's table contains about 110,000 clones. Around 3.9% of the sample lies in the top ten. Input material: PBMCs. These receptor sequences come from a man between 18 and 29 years old in good health and CMV-seronegative.

This rearrangement joins TRBV5-1 to TRBJ2-6; TRBD2 matches 7 bases. Looked up from germline, CDR1 is SGHRS and CDR2 is YFSETQ. Losses at the gene ends were 2 bases for V and 0 bases for J; bases not matched to a gene: 8. The CDR3 consists of 18 residues. The CDR3 spells CASSFFPGGSSGANVLTF. The CDR3, as DNA: TGCGCCAGCAGCTTCTTTCCGGGGGGTAGCTCTGGGGCCAACGTCCTGACTTTC.

The chain recombines TRBV7-9 with TRBJ2-2, with 7 bases matching TRBD1. With 6 bases clipped from V and 3 bases from J, the junction kept 7 bases outside the gene matches. Per germline, CDR1 SEHNR and CDR2 FQNEAQ (reference sequence). The CDR3 length is 15 residues. In nucleotides, the CDR3 is TGTGCCAGCAGGGCTAAGGGGGCCGACACCGGGGAGCTGTTTTTT. Protein sequence: CASRAKGADTGELFF.

The CDR3 sequence: CASSVTGTGRSSGNTIYF. CDR3 nucleotide sequence: TGTGCCAGCAGCGTCACCGGGACAGGCCGCAGCTCTGGAAACACCATATATTTT. The chain has TRBV9 and TRBJ1-3; 8 bases map to TRBD1. Germline loops: CDR1 SGDLS, CDR2 YYNGEE. With 2 bases clipped from V and 0 bases from J, the junction kept 10 bases outside the gene matches. This CDR3 is built from 18 residues. Full variable domain (rest looked up from reference TRBV9 and TRBJ1-3): DSGVTQTPKHLITATGQRVTLRCSPRSGDLSVYWYQQSLDQGLQFLIQYYNGEERAKGNILERFSAQQFPDLHSELNLSSLELGDSALYFCASSVTGTGRSSGNTIYFGEGSWLTVV.

The V and J genes are TRBV6-1 and TRBJ2-1; a weak D match, TRBD1 (5 bases). The CDR3 has 15 residues. Germline CDR1 is MNHNS and CDR2 is SASEGT. V lost 6 bases and J lost 6, with 18 bases in between. The CDR3 spells CASRANRPRGNEQFF. In nucleotides, the CDR3 is TGTGCCAGCAGGGCCAATCGGCCTAGGGGCAATGAGCAGTTCTTC.

This chain connects TRBV15 to TRBJ2-3, with TRBD2 as a possible D gene (6 bases). Germline V lookup: CDR1 LNHNV, CDR2 YYDKDF (reference sequence). This CDR3 has 14 residues. Deletions cut 7 bases from V and 3 bases from J, with 14 bases between. CDR3 in amino acids: CATNPGLNTDTQYF. DNA of the CDR3: TGTGCCACCAACCCGGGACTCAATACAGATACGCAGTATTTT.

The V gene is TRBV28, the J gene TRBJ1-3; 7 bases map to TRBD1. Germline CDR1 reads MDHEN; CDR2 reads SYDVKM. This CDR3 has 18 residues. V was clipped by 6 bases and J by 0 bases; unmatched bases: 14. The DNA for the CDR3 is TGTGCCAGCAGCCCTCCGCGACAGGGACCCCTCTCTGGAAACACCATATATTTT. It codes for CASSPPRQGPLSGNTIYF.

V is TRBV2 and J is TRBJ1-2; D remains unclear. The CDR3 extends over 13 amino acids. V was pared by 6 bases and J by 3 bases, with 11 bases between. Germline V gene sequence: CDR1 SNHLY, CDR2 FYNNEI. The CDR3 bases are TGTGCCAGCAGGGTGCCCCAGGACTATGGCTACACCTTC. Amino acids: CASRVPQDYGYTF.